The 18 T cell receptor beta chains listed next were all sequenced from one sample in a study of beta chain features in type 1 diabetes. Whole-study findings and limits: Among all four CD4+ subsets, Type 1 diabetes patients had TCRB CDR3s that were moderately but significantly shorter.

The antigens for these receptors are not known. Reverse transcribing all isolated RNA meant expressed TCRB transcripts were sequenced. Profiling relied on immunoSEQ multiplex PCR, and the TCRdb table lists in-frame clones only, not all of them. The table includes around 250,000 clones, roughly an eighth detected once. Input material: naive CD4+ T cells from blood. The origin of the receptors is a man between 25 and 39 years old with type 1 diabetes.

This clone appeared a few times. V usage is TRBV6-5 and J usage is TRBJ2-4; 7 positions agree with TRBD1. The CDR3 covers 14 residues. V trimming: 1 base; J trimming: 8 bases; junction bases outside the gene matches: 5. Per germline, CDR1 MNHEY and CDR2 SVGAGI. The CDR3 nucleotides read TGTGCCAGCAGTTACTACAGGGGAAGGGACATTCAGTACTTC. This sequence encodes CASSYYRGRDIQYF.

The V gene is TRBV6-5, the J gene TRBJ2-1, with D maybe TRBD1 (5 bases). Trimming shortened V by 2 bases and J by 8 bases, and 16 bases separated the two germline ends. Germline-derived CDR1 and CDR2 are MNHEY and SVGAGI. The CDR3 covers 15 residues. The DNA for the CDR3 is TGTGCCAGCAGTTACGGGCAGGGTATCGGTCATGAGCAGTTCTTC. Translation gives CASSYGQGIGHEQFF.

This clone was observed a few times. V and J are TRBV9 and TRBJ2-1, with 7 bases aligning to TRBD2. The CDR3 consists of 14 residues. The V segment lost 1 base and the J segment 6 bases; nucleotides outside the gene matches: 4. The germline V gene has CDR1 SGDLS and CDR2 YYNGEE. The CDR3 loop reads CASSVRDYRNEQFF. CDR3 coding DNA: TGTGCCAGCAGCGTACGGGACTACCGCAATGAGCAGTTCTTC.

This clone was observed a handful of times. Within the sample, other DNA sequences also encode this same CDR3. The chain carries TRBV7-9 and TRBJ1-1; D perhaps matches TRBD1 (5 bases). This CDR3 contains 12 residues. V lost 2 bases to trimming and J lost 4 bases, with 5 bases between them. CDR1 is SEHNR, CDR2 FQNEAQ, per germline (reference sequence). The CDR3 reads CASSLRGTEAFF. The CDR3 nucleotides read TGTGCCAGCAGCTTAAGGGGCACTGAAGCTTTCTTT.

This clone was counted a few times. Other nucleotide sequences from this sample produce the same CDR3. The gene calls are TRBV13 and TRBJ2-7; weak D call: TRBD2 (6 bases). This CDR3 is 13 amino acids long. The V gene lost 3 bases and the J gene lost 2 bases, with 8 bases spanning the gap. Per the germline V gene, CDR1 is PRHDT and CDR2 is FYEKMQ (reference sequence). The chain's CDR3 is CASSFTGAYEQYF. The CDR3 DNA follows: TGTGCCAGCAGCTTTACGGGGGCCTACGAGCAGTACTTC.

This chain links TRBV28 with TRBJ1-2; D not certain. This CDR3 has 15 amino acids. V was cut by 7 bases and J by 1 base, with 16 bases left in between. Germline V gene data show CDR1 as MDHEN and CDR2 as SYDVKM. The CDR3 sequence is CASNLVRTDNYGYTF. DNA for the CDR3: TGTGCCAGCAACCTGGTGAGGACTGATAACTATGGCTACACCTTC.

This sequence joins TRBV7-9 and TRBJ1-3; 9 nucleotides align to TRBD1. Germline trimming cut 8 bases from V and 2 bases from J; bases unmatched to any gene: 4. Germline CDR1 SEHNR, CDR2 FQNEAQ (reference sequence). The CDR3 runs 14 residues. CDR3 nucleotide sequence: TGTGCCAGCCGCCGGGACAGGGCTGGAAACACCATATATTTT. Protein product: CASRRDRAGNTIYF.

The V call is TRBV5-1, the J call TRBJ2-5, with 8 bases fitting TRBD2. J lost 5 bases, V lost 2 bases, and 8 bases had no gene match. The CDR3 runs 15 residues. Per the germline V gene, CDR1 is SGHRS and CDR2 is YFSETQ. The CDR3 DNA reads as TGCGCCAGCAGCTTCAACGGGAGGGCGCGGGAGACCCAGTACTTC. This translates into CASSFNGRARETQYF.

CDR3 in amino acids: CSVRWGTGDYEQYF. DNA of the CDR3: TGCAGCGTTCGTTGGGGAACGGGAGACTACGAGCAGTACTTC. The J gene is TRBJ2-7, the V gene TRBV29-1, with D possibly matching TRBD2 (6 bases). There are 14 residues in the CDR3. Trimming pared 5 bases from V and 3 bases from J, leaving 17 bases between. The germline gives CDR1 SQVTM, CDR2 ANQGSEA.

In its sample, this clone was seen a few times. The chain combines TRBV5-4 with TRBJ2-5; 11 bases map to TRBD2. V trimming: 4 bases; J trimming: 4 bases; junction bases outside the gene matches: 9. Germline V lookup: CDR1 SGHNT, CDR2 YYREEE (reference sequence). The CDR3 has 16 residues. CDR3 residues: CASSGGLAVGLETQYF. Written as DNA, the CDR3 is TGTGCCAGCAGCGGGGGACTAGCGGTTGGGCTAGAGACCCAGTACTTC.

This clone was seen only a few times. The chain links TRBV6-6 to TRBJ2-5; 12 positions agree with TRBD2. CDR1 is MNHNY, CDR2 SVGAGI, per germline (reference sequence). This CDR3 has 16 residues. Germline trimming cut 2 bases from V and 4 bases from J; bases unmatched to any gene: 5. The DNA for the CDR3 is TGTGCCAGCAGTTACCGACTAGCGGGAGCCGCAGAGACCCAGTACTTC. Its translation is CASSYRLAGAAETQYF.

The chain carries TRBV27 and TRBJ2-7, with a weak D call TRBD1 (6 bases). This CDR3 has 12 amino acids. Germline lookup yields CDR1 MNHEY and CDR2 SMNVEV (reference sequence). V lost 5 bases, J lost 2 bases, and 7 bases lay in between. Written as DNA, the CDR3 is TGTGCCAGCAGTCAGGGGACCTACGAGCAGTACTTC. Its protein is CASSQGTYEQYF.

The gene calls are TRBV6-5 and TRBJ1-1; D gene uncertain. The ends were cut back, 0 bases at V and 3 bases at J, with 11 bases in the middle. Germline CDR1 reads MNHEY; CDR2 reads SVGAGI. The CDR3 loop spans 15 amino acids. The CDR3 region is CASSYSRDLDTEAFF. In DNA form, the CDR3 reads TGTGCCAGCAGTTACTCGAGGGATCTCGACACTGAAGCTTTCTTT.

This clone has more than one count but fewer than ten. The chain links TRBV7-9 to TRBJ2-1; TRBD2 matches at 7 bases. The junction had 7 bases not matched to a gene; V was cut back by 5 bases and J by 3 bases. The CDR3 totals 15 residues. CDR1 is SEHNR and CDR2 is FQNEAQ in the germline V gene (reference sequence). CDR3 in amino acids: CASSPGRLDYNEQFF. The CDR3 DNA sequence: TGTGCCAGCAGCCCCGGGAGGCTAGACTACAATGAGCAGTTCTTC.

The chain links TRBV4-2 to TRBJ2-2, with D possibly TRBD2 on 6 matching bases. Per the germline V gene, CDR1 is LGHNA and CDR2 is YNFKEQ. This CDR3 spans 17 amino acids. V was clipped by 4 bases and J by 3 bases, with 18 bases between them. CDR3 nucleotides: TGTGCCAGCAGCCGCGGAGGGCCGGTAGTGCACACCGGGGAGCTGTTTTTT. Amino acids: CASSRGGPVVHTGELFF.

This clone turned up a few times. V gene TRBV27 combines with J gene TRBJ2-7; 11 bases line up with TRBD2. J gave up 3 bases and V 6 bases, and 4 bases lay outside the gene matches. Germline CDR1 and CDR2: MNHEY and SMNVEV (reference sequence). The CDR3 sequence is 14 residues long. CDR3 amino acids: CASSGTSGLYEQYF. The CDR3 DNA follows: TGTGCCAGCAGCGGGACTAGCGGTCTCTACGAGCAGTACTTC.

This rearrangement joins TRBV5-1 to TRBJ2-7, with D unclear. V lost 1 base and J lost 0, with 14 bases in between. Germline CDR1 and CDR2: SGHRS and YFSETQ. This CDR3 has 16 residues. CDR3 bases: TGCGCCAGCAGCTTGACAACAGCCTTAAGCTCCTACGAGCAGTACTTC. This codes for CASSLTTALSSYEQYF.

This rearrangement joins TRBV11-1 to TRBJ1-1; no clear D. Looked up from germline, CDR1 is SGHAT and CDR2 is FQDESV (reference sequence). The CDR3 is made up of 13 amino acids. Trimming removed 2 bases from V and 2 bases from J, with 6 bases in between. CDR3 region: CASSLNLNTEAFF. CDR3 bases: TGTGCCAGCAGCTTAAATCTTAACACTGAAGCTTTCTTT.